The 10 T cell receptor beta chains below all came from one sample that was sequenced in a study of blood T cell repertoires in COVID-19. The data were produced by immunoSEQ multiplex PCR, yet TCRdb's version contains in-frame clones alone and is incomplete. The data show approximately 85,000 clones, about 90% seen once. The sequencing input was peripheral blood. The receptors shown here come from a woman between 45 and 60 years old in a cohort sampled during active COVID-19.

The chain couples TRBV12-3 or TRBV12-4 to TRBJ2-2; D unresolved. V shed 6 bases and J shed 9 bases, with 8 bases lying between them. This CDR3 region has 11 residues. DNA for the CDR3: TGTGCCAGCAGCCTGAGCAGGGAGCTGTTTTTT. Amino acid sequence: CASSLSRELFF.

The J gene is TRBJ2-2, the V gene TRBV19; maybe TRBD1 (6 bases). The CDR3 runs 12 residues. From germline, CDR1 is LNHDA and CDR2 SQIVND (reference sequence). Trimming took off 11 bases at V and 5 bases at J, with 12 bases between the two ends. CDR3 protein: CAGNTGTGELFF. The CDR3 DNA sequence: TGTGCCGGTAATACAGGGACCGGGGAGCTGTTTTTT.

The chain uses TRBV28 and TRBJ2-6; 12 bases agree with TRBD1. From germline, CDR1 is MDHEN and CDR2 SYDVKM. Germline trimming cut 6 bases from V and 3 bases from J; bases unmatched to any gene: 9. The CDR3 has 18 amino acids. As DNA, the CDR3 is TGTGCCAGCAGCGTATGGGGACAGGGGGCTAATGGGGCCAACGTCCTGACTTTC. This gives the protein CASSVWGQGANGANVLTF.

This clone was detected only once. The chain couples TRBV28 to TRBJ1-2; 10 positions agree with TRBD1. V shed 4 bases and J 1 base; nucleotides not matched to a gene: 3. This CDR3 contains 15 residues. The germline CDR1 and CDR2 sequences are MDHEN and SYDVKM. As DNA, the CDR3 is TGTGCCAGCAGTTGGACAGGGGGGGTTAACTATGGCTACACCTTC. This codes for CASSWTGGVNYGYTF.

V and J are TRBV2 and TRBJ1-1; no clear D gene. V was clipped by 6 bases and J by 6 bases, with 11 bases between them. There are 12 residues in the CDR3. CDR1 is SNHLY, CDR2 FYNNEI, per germline. The CDR3 sequence is CASSIRRPEAFF. The CDR3, as DNA: TGTGCCAGCAGCATCAGGAGGCCTGAAGCTTTCTTT. The entire variable domain, with the rest obtained from reference TRBV2 and TRBJ1-1, is as follows: EPEVTQTPSHQVTQMGQEVILRCVPISNHLYFYWYRQILGQKVEFLVSFYNNEISEKSEIFDDQFSVERPDGSNFTLKIRSTKLEDSAMYFCASSIRRPEAFFGQGTRLTVV.

This clone was detected only a few times. V usage is TRBV7-9 and J usage is TRBJ2-5; 8 nucleotides line up with TRBD1. In germline, CDR1 is SEHNR, CDR2 FQNEAQ (reference sequence). The CDR3 extends over 14 amino acids. The ends lost 5 bases at V and 4 bases at J; junction bases unmatched: 6. This CDR3 reads CASSLWTGTETQYF. DNA for the CDR3: TGTGCCAGCAGCCTATGGACAGGGACAGAGACCCAGTACTTC.

This chain links TRBV10-3 with TRBJ1-6, with 10 bases matching TRBD1. CDR3 length: 16 residues. Per the germline V gene, CDR1 is ENHRY and CDR2 is SYGVKD. V trimming: 2 bases; J trimming: 5 bases; junction bases outside the gene matches: 3. The CDR3 is CAISEGGTGDNSPLHF. The DNA for the CDR3 is TGTGCCATCAGTGAGGGGGGGACAGGGGATAATTCACCCCTCCACTTT.

The chain is built from TRBV5-1 and TRBJ2-1, with a weak D call TRBD2 (6 bases). With 3 bases removed from V and 5 bases from J, the gap between germline ends came to 12 bases. From germline, CDR1 is SGHRS and CDR2 YFSETQ. The CDR3 totals 14 residues. CDR3 sequence reads: CASSSTRSDNEQFF. The CDR3 DNA follows: TGCGCCAGCAGCTCGACTAGGTCAGACAATGAGCAGTTCTTC. Full variable domain (outside the CDR3, taken from reference TRBV5-1 and TRBJ2-1): KAGVTQTPRYLIKTRGQQVTLSCSPISGHRSVSWYQQTPGQGLQFLFEYFSETQRNKGNFPGRFSGRQFSNSRSEMNVSTLELGDSALYLCASSSTRSDNEQFFGPGTRLTVL.

The genes are TRBV18 and TRBJ2-1, with D maybe TRBD2 (7 bases). The germline V gene has CDR1 KGHSH and CDR2 LQKENI. The CDR3 contains 12 residues. The V end was cut by 6 bases, the J end by 14 bases, with 17 bases between. CDR3 in DNA: TGTGCCAGCTCCCCGACCCTAGGGGGGGAGTTCTTC. Amino acids: CASSPTLGGEFF.

The chain is built from TRBV9 and TRBJ1-2; weak D call: TRBD1 (6 bases). V lost 4 bases and J 2 bases, leaving 15 bases between the germline ends. This CDR3 is built from 15 residues. Per the germline V gene, CDR1 is SGDLS and CDR2 is YYNGEE. As DNA, the CDR3 is TGTGCCAGCAGCCCAGGGGCCACAGGGAACTATGGCTACACCTTC. Encoded protein: CASSPGATGNYGYTF.